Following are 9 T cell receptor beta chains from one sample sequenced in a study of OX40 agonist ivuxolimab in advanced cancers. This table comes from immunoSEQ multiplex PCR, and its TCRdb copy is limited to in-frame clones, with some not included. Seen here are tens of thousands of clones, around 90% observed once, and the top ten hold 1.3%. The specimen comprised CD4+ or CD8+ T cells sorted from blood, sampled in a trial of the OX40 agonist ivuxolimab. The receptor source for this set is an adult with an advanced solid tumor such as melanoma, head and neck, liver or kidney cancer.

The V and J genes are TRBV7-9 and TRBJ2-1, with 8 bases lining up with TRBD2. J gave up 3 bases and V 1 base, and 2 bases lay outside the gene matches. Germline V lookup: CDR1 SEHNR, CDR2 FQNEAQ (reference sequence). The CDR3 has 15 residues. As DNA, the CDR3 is TGTGCCAGCAGCTTAGGTCTAGCGGGCTACAATGAGCAGTTCTTC. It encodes CASSLGLAGYNEQFF.

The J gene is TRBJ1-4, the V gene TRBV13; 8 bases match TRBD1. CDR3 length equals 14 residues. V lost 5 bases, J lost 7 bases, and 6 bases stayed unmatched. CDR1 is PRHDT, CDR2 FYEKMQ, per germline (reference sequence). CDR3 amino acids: CASSVQGVVEKLFF. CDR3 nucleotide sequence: TGTGCCAGCAGCGTACAGGGGGTTGTTGAAAAACTGTTTTTT.

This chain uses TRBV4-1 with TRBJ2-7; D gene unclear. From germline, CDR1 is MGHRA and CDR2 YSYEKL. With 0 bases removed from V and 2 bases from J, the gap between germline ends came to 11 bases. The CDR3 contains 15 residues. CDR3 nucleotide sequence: TGCGCCAGCAGCCAAGATCTCAGCCGTCCCTACGAGCAGTACTTC. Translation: CASSQDLSRPYEQYF.

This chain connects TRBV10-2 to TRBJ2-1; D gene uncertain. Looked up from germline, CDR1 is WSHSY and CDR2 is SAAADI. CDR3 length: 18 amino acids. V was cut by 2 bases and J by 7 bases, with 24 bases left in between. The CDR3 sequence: CASSEGERTRLTQNEQFF. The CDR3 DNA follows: TGCGCCAGCAGTGAGGGTGAAAGGACCCGCCTGACCCAGAATGAGCAGTTCTTC.

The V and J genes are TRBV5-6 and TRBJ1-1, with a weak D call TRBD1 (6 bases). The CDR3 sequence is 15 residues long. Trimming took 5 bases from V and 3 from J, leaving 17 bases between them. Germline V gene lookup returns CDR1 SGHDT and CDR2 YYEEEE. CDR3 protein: CASRYTGFLDTEAFF. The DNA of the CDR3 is TGTGCCAGCAGGTATACAGGGTTTTTGGACACTGAAGCTTTCTTT.

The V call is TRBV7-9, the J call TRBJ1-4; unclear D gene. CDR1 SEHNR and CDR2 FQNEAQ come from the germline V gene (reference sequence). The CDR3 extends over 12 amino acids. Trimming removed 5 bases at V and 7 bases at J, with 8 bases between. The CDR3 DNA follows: TGTGCCAGCAGCCCCGGCCGTGAAAAACTGTTTTTT. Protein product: CASSPGREKLFF.

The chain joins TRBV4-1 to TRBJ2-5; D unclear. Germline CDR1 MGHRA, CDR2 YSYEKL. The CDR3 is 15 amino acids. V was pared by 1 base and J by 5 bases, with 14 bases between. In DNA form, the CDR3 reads TGCGCCAGCAGCCAAGGGGCTAGAACGATGGAGACCCAGTACTTC. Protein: CASSQGARTMETQYF.

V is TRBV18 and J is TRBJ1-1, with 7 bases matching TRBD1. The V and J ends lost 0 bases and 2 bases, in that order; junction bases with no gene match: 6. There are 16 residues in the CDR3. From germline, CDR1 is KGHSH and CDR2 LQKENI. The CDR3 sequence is CASSPPATGINTEAFF. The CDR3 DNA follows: TGTGCCAGCTCACCACCGGCGACAGGGATCAACACTGAAGCTTTCTTT.

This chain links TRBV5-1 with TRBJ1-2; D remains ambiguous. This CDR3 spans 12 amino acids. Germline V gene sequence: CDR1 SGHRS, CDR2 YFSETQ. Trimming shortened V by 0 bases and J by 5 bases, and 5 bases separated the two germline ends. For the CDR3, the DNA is TGCGCCAGCAGCTTGGTGGGTTATGGCTACACCTTC. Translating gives CASSLVGYGYTF.